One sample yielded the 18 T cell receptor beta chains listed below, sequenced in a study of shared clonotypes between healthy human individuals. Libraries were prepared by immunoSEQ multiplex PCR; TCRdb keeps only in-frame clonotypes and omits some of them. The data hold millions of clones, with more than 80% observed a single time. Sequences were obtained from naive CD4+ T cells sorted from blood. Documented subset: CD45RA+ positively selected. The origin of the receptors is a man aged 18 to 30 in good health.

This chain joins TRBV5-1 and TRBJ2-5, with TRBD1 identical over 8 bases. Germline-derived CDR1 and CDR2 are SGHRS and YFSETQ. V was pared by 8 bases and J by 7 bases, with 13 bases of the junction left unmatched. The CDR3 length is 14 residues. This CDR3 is CASTTGQDPGTQYF. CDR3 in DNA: TGCGCCAGTACGACGGGACAGGACCCAGGGACCCAGTACTTC.

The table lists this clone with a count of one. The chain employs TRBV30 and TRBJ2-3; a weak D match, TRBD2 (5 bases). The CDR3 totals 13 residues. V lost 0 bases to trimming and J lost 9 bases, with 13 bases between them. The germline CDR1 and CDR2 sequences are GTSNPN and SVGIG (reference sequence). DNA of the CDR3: TGTGCCTGGAGTGTAAAGACAAGGGAGACGCAGTATTTT. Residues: CAWSVKTRETQYF.

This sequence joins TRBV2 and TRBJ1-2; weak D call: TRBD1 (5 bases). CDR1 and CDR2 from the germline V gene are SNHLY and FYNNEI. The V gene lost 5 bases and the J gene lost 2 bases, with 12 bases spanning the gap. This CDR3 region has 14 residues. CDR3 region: CASSWLEGNYGYTF. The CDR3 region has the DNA TGTGCCAGCAGTTGGCTTGAGGGGAACTATGGCTACACCTTC.

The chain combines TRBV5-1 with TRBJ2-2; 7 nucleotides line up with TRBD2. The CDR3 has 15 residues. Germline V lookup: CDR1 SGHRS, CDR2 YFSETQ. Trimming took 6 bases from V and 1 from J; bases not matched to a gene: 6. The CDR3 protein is CASTWASGNTGELFF. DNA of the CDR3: TGCGCCAGCACCTGGGCTAGCGGGAACACCGGGGAGCTGTTTTTT.

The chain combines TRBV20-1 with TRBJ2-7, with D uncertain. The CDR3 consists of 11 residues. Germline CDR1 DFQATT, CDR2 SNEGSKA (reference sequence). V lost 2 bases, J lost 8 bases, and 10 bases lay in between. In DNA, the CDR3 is TGCAGTGCTAGAATCGAGAGTAAGCAGTACTTC. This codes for CSARIESKQYF.

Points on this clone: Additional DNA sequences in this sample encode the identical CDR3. The CDR3 sequence is CASSYSGTSGAYEQYF. CDR3 nucleotide sequence: TGTGCCAGCAGTTACTCCGGGACTAGCGGGGCTTACGAGCAGTACTTC. The V gene is TRBV6-5, the J gene TRBJ2-7; 13 nucleotides line up with TRBD2. CDR1 and CDR2 from the germline V gene are MNHEY and SVGAGI. Trimming at V came to 0 bases and at J to 4 bases, leaving 3 bases not matched to a gene. The CDR3 contains 16 residues.

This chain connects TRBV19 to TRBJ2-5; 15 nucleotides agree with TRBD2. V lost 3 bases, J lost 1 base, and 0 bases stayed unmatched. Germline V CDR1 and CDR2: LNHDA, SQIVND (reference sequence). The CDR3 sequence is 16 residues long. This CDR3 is CASSMGLAGGQETQYF. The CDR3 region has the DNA TGTGCCAGTAGTATGGGACTAGCGGGAGGCCAAGAGACCCAGTACTTC.

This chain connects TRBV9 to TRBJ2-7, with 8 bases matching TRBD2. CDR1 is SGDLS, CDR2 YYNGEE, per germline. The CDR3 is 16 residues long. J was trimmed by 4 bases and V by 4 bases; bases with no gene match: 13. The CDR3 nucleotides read TGTGCCAGCAGCCCCTCTACCGGGAGGGCGTCGTACGAGCAGTACTTC. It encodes CASSPSTGRASYEQYF.

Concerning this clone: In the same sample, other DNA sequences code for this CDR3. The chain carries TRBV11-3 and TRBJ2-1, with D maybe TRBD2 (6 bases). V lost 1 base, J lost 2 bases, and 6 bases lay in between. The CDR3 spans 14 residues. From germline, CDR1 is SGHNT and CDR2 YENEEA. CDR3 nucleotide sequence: TGTGCCAGCAGCTTAGCGGGGGCCTACAATGAGCAGTTCTTC. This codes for CASSLAGAYNEQFF.

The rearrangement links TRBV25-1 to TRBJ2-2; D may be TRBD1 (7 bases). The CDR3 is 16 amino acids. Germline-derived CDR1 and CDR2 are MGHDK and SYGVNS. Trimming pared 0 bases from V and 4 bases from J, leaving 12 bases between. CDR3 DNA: TGTGCCAGCAGTGAATATGCAGGGGGACTCACCGGGGAGCTGTTTTTT. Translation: CASSEYAGGLTGELFF.

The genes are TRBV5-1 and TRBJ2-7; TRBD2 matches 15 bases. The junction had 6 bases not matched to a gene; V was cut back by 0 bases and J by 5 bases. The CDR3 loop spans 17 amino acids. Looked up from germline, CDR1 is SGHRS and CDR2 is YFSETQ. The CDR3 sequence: CASSLVGTSGGRDEQYF. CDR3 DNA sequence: TGCGCCAGCAGCTTGGTTGGGACTAGCGGGGGGCGAGACGAGCAGTACTTC.

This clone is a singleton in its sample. The CDR3 region is CASSSGQGRVTGSYEQYF. The CDR3 DNA reads as TGCGCCAGCAGCTCCGGACAGGGGAGGGTTACCGGCTCCTACGAGCAGTACTTC. The chain links TRBV5-1 to TRBJ2-7, with 9 bases matching TRBD1. The trim removed 3 bases at V and 0 bases at J, leaving 13 bases unmatched. The CDR3 has 18 residues. Germline V gene lookup returns CDR1 SGHRS and CDR2 YFSETQ.

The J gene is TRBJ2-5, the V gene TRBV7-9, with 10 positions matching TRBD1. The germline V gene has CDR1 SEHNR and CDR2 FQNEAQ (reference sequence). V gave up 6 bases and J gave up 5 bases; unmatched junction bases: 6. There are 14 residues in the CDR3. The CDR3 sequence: CASRGQGRSETQYF. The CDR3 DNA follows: TGTGCCAGCAGGGGACAGGGGCGTTCGGAGACCCAGTACTTC.

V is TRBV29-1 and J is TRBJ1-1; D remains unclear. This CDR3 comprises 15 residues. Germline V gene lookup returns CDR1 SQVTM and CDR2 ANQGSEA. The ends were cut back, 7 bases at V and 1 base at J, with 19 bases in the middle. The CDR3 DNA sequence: TGCAGCGCGTCCTTGGCGGGAGAAGGGAACACTGAAGCTTTCTTT. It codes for CSASLAGEGNTEAFF.

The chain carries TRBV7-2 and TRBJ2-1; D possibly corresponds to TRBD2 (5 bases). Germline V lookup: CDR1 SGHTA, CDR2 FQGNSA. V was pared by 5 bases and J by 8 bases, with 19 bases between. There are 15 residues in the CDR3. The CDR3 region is CASSPPRLAGDEQFF. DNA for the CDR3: TGTGCCAGCAGCCCACCAAGGCTAGCAGGCGATGAGCAGTTCTTC.

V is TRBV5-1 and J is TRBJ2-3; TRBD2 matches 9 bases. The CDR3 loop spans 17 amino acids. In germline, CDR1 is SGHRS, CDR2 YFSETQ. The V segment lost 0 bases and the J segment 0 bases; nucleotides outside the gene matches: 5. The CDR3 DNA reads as TGCGCCAGCAGCTTGGGTTCCCTAGCGGGGAGCACAGATACGCAGTATTTT. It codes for CASSLGSLAGSTDTQYF.

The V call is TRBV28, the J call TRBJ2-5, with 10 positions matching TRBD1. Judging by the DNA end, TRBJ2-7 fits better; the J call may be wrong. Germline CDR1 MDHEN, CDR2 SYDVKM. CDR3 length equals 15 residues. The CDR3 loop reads CASSGQGDSSYEQYF. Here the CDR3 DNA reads TGTGCCAGCAGTGGACAGGGGGATAGCTCCTACGAGCAGTACTTC.

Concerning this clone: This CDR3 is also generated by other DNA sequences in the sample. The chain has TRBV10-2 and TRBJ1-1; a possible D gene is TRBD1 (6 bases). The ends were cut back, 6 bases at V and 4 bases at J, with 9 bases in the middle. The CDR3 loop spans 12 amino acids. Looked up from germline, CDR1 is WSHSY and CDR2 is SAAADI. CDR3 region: CASRQGGTEAFF. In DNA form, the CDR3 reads TGCGCCAGCAGACAGGGTGGCACTGAAGCTTTCTTT.